One T cell receptor beta chain is described in this entry. Its antigen is not identified. These data originate in a study of shared clonotypes between healthy human individuals. As for the study in general: A few men and a couple of women, aged 18 to 49, were donors. Whole-study findings and limits: Larger estimated richness was generally recorded for naive subsets relative to memory subsets. When compared with the clonotypes that were shared by all four sorted-subset donors, the non-shared clonotypes turned out to have lower generation probabilities.

The V gene end was trimmed by 5 bases and the J gene end by 1 base; junction bases not matched to a gene: 4. The CDR3 totals 15 residues. Germline V lookup: CDR1 SEHNR, CDR2 FQNEAQ (reference sequence). Assay execution took place at the deep level. Sequencing used immunoSEQ multiplex PCR; TCRdb keeps in-frame clones, though not all of them. The sample holds some 2,000,000 clones, 95% seen once. This clonotype was obtained from a young man in good health. This rearrangement joins TRBV7-9 to TRBJ1-2, with TRBD1 identical over 10 bases. Sequencing was performed on naive CD4+ T cells sorted from blood. The sample's subset: CD45RA+ positively selected. CDR3: CASSRGQGGNYGYTF. CDR3 DNA: TGTGCCAGCAGCAGAGGACAGGGGGGTAACTATGGCTACACCTTC.